The 27 T cell receptor beta chains given below trace back to one sample, sequenced in a study of beta chain features in type 1 diabetes (dated 2018 in TCRdb). Library preparation was by the immunoSEQ multiplex PCR assay. The entire amount of isolated RNA was reverse transcribed using the High Capacity cDNA Reverse Transcription Kit, so the sequenced TCRB transcripts were expressed ones. TCRdb re-hosts the immuneACCESS table, in-frame sequences only. Its copies lack some clones; in the studies checked, an unresolved V gene accounts for under half of them, and the cause for the rest is not known. In all, the sample holds approximately 120,000 clones, and 40% of those were seen once. Less than 0.08% of the sample lies in the top ten. Source material: stem cell memory CD4+ T cells from blood. The sample's cell subset or site, from its label and the paper: stem cell-like memory CD4+ T cells. These receptors came from a woman aged 18-35 years in good health.

The chain combines TRBV5-4 with TRBJ1-2; 10 bases line up with TRBD1. Germline V gene lookup returns CDR1 SGHNT and CDR2 YYREEE (reference sequence). The CDR3 is 14 amino acids. The V gene end was trimmed by 5 bases and the J gene end by 8 bases; junction bases not matched to a gene: 9. The CDR3 DNA is TGTGCCAGCAGGCGGGACAGGGGTCGGAGCGGCTACACCTTC. Translating it yields CASRRDRGRSGYTF.

This clone has only a few counts. V gene TRBV27 combines with J gene TRBJ1-5; D uncertain. The CDR3 is made up of 9 amino acids. CDR1 is MNHEY, CDR2 SMNVEV, per germline (reference sequence). The V and J ends lost 7 bases and 9 bases respectively, with 4 bases between them. The CDR3 region is CASILPQHF. The DNA of the CDR3 is TGTGCCAGCATTCTGCCCCAGCATTTT.

J is TRBJ1-1 and V is TRBV27; TRBD1 might be the D (6 bases). The germline CDR1 and CDR2 sequences are MNHEY and SMNVEV (reference sequence). The CDR3 totals 12 residues. Trimming pared 7 bases from V and 6 bases from J, leaving 12 bases between. CDR3 sequence: CASTTGYAEAFF. The CDR3 nucleotides are TGTGCCAGCACTACAGGGTACGCTGAAGCTTTCTTT.

J is TRBJ2-7 and V is TRBV5-1, with D perhaps TRBD2 (5 bases). Germline V gene lookup returns CDR1 SGHRS and CDR2 YFSETQ. V lost 4 bases and J 0 bases, leaving 8 bases between the germline ends. CDR3 size: 13 residues. The CDR3 spells CASSLGSSYEQYF. CDR3 nucleotide sequence: TGCGCCAGCAGCCTGGGGAGCTCCTACGAGCAGTACTTC.

The chain has TRBV6-6 and TRBJ2-7, with D perhaps TRBD2 (5 bases). This CDR3 is built from 13 residues. Germline V gene lookup returns CDR1 MNHNY and CDR2 SVGAGI (reference sequence). The V and J ends lost 6 bases and 5 bases respectively, with 14 bases between them. DNA for the CDR3: TGTGCCAGCAGGGTGGGAGAGCCCAACGAGCAGTACTTC. Its translation: CASRVGEPNEQYF.

The chain joins TRBV7-3 to TRBJ2-1, with 14 bases that match TRBD2. The V and J ends lost 5 bases and 5 bases, in that order; junction bases with no gene match: 17. The CDR3 has 20 amino acids. The V gene's germline CDR1 is SGHTA and CDR2 FQGTGA. This CDR3 is CASSPRRLAGGGVFDNEQFF. CDR3 in DNA: TGTGCCAGCAGCCCAAGACGACTAGCGGGAGGGGGGGTTTTTGACAATGAGCAGTTCTTC.

The chain is built from TRBV9 and TRBJ2-2; 8 bases align to TRBD2. The CDR3 is made up of 17 amino acids. V gave up 2 bases and J gave up 2 bases; unmatched junction bases: 8. Germline CDR1 is SGDLS and CDR2 is YYNGEE. This CDR3 is CASSVGELAENTGELFF. DNA of the CDR3: TGTGCCAGCAGCGTGGGGGAACTAGCGGAAAACACCGGGGAGCTGTTTTTT.

In this sample, this clone turned up once. The chain joins TRBV28 to TRBJ2-5; 7 bases are a match to TRBD2. This CDR3 comprises 16 residues. The germline V gene has CDR1 MDHEN and CDR2 SYDVKM. V lost 0 bases and J lost 5; bases outside the gene matches: 9. CDR3 region: CASSLWAAGPRETQYF. CDR3 DNA: TGTGCCAGCAGTTTATGGGCAGCGGGGCCTCGGGAGACCCAGTACTTC. The full variable domain, rest sourced from reference TRBV28 and TRBJ2-5, is DVKVTQSSRYLVKRTGEKVFLECVQDMDHENMFWYRQDPGLGLRLIYFSYDVKMKEKGDIPEGYSVSREKKERFSLILESASTNQTSMYLCASSLWAAGPRETQYFGPGTRLLVL.

The rearrangement uses TRBV5-1 and TRBJ2-5, with D perhaps matching TRBD1 (5 bases). Germline V gene sequence: CDR1 SGHRS, CDR2 YFSETQ. With 6 bases removed from V and 7 bases from J, the gap between germline ends came to 19 bases. This CDR3 has 14 amino acids. CDR3 region: CASTPAGNKGTQYF. CDR3 bases: TGCGCCAGCACCCCGGCAGGGAACAAGGGGACCCAGTACTTC.

This rearrangement joins TRBV7-9 to TRBJ1-2; D gene ambiguous. The CDR3 is 14 residues long. Per the germline V gene, CDR1 is SEHNR and CDR2 is FQNEAQ (reference sequence). Trimming took 0 bases from V and 5 from J, leaving 10 bases between them. CDR3 amino acids: CASSLAGFGYGYTF. DNA for the CDR3: TGTGCCAGCAGCTTAGCAGGCTTCGGGTATGGCTACACCTTC.

The chain links TRBV7-9 to TRBJ2-7, with TRBD1 as a possible D gene (7 bases). Germline CDR1 reads SEHNR; CDR2 reads FQNEAQ (reference sequence). Trimming took off 4 bases at V and 5 bases at J, with 18 bases between the two ends. The CDR3 is 15 residues long. The CDR3 spells CASSSTGDFYNEQYF. The CDR3 DNA is TGTGCCAGCAGCTCAACAGGGGACTTTTATAACGAGCAGTACTTC. Combining the CDR3 with reference TRBV7-9 and TRBJ2-7 gives the whole variable domain DTGVSQNPRHKITKRGQNVTFRCDPISEHNRLYWYRQTLGQGPEFLTYFQNEAQLEKSRLLSDRFSAERPKGSFSTLEIQRTEQGDSAMYLCASSSTGDFYNEQYFGPGTRLTVT.

The J gene is TRBJ2-1, the V gene TRBV18; tentative D call: TRBD2 (5 bases). CDR1 is KGHSH, CDR2 LQKENI, per germline. The CDR3 totals 14 residues. Trimming left V 2 bases short and J 6 bases short, with 11 bases between. Here the CDR3 reads CASSPDELVNEQFF. The CDR3 coding sequence is TGTGCCAGCTCACCAGACGAACTAGTCAATGAGCAGTTCTTC.

The rearrangement links TRBV5-1 to TRBJ1-3, with D unclear. CDR3 size: 15 residues. Germline V gene sequence: CDR1 SGHRS, CDR2 YFSETQ. The V and J ends lost 4 bases and 0 bases respectively, with 11 bases between them. Here the CDR3 reads CASSPTAFSGNTIYF. The CDR3 coding sequence is TGCGCCAGCAGCCCTACTGCTTTCTCTGGAAACACCATATATTTT.

This chain uses TRBV28 with TRBJ2-2; the match to TRBD2 covers 14 bases. This CDR3 is built from 18 residues. The junction had 9 bases not matched to a gene; V was cut back by 3 bases and J by 6 bases. Germline V gene sequence: CDR1 MDHEN, CDR2 SYDVKM. The CDR3 region is CASSFARLAGGPAGELFF. In DNA form, the CDR3 reads TGTGCCAGCAGTTTTGCCCGACTAGCGGGAGGGCCGGCCGGGGAGCTGTTTTTT.

This clone was seen only once. The chain recombines TRBV7-2 with TRBJ1-4, with 7 bases that match TRBD1. Germline V gene lookup returns CDR1 SGHTA and CDR2 FQGNSA. The CDR3 has 18 amino acids. Trimming removed 5 bases from V and 3 bases from J; junction bases left unmatched: 15. The DNA of the CDR3 is TGTGCCAGCAGCACTCGGAGGTCATGGGGACAGTCTAATGAAAAACTGTTTTTT. Translating it yields CASSTRRSWGQSNEKLFF. The entire variable domain, with the rest obtained from reference TRBV7-2 and TRBJ1-4, is as follows: GAGVSQSPSNKVTEKGKDVELRCDPISGHTALYWYRQSLGQGLEFLIYFQGNSAPDKSGLPSDRFSAERTGGSVSTLTIQRTQQEDSAVYLCASSTRRSWGQSNEKLFFGSGTQLSVL.

This clone was detected only a few times. This chain joins TRBV4-2 and TRBJ1-5; D is undetermined. V lost 1 base and J lost 6, with 16 bases in between. Germline CDR1 LGHNA, CDR2 YNFKEQ. CDR3 length: 16 amino acids. Here the CDR3 reads CASSQVARGFAQPQHF. The CDR3 bases are TGTGCCAGCAGCCAAGTTGCGCGGGGATTCGCTCAGCCCCAGCATTTT.

Only a few counts were recorded for this clone. The chain is built from TRBV29-1 and TRBJ2-2; 10 positions agree with TRBD1. Trimming at V came to 6 bases and at J to 6 bases, leaving 16 bases not matched to a gene. This CDR3 is 17 amino acids long. From germline, CDR1 is SQVTM and CDR2 ANQGSEA. The CDR3 region has the DNA TGCAGCGTGAGGGACAGCCCGGGACAGGGGACGCCCGGGGAGCTGTTTTTT. Protein: CSVRDSPGQGTPGELFF.

This clone occurred a few times. The chain is built from TRBV28 and TRBJ2-7; tentative D call: TRBD2 (6 bases). Trimming pared 5 bases from V and 3 bases from J, leaving 17 bases between. The CDR3 is 15 amino acids. The germline CDR1 and CDR2 sequences are MDHEN and SYDVKM. The CDR3 nucleotides are TGTGCCAGCAGTCCCGGGGGTAGCGAGATCTACGAGCAGTACTTC. It is translated as CASSPGGSEIYEQYF.

Concerning this clone: The sample carries other DNA sequences with the same CDR3. The chain links TRBV28 to TRBJ2-7; D is ambiguous. Germline V gene lookup returns CDR1 MDHEN and CDR2 SYDVKM. V was pared by 5 bases and J by 4 bases, with 3 bases between. This CDR3 region has 10 residues. CDR3: CASSRYEQYF. As DNA, the CDR3 is TGTGCCAGCAGTCGGTACGAGCAGTACTTC. The full variable domain, with the rest looked up from reference TRBV28 and TRBJ2-7, is DVKVTQSSRYLVKRTGEKVFLECVQDMDHENMFWYRQDPGLGLRLIYFSYDVKMKEKGDIPEGYSVSREKKERFSLILESASTNQTSMYLCASSRYEQYFGPGTRLTVT.

This clone has more than one count but fewer than ten. This sequence joins TRBV7-9 and TRBJ2-2; maybe TRBD1 (5 bases). CDR1 is SEHNR and CDR2 is FQNEAQ in the germline V gene (reference sequence). The CDR3 loop spans 15 amino acids. V was shortened by 6 bases and J by 0 bases, with 11 bases between the two germline ends. This CDR3 is CASRGLIANTGELFF. The CDR3 DNA sequence: TGTGCCAGCAGGGGGCTTATCGCGAACACCGGGGAGCTGTTTTTT. Full variable domain (rest looked up from reference TRBV7-9 and TRBJ2-2): DTGVSQNPRHKITKRGQNVTFRCDPISEHNRLYWYRQTLGQGPEFLTYFQNEAQLEKSRLLSDRFSAERPKGSFSTLEIQRTEQGDSAMYLCASRGLIANTGELFFGEGSRLTVL.

The V and J genes are TRBV2 and TRBJ1-5, with 9 bases identical to TRBD1. Germline lookup yields CDR1 SNHLY and CDR2 FYNNEI. The CDR3 runs 15 residues. V lost 7 bases and J lost 3; bases outside the gene matches: 7. CDR3 region: CASTSDRGNNQPQHF. DNA for the CDR3: TGTGCCAGCACCTCGGACAGGGGTAACAATCAGCCCCAGCATTTT.

This clone turned up a few times. The chain links TRBV7-2 to TRBJ1-5; 7 bases map to TRBD1. The CDR3 consists of 15 residues. The junction had 8 bases not matched to a gene; V was cut back by 7 bases and J by 2 bases. Germline CDR1 SGHTA, CDR2 FQGNSA. CDR3 DNA sequence: TGTGCCAGCAACTGGGACAGCTCCCGCAATCAGCCCCAGCATTTT. Protein sequence: CASNWDSSRNQPQHF.

The chain couples TRBV11-3 to TRBJ2-2; D is perhaps TRBD2 (6 bases). Deletions cut 5 bases from V and 14 bases from J, with 30 bases between. Germline V gene sequence: CDR1 SGHNT, CDR2 YENEEA. CDR3 length: 17 amino acids. The CDR3 region has the DNA TGTGCCAGCAGCCTATCAAGGGCCCAGAAAGTTTCCGGGGGTCTGTTTTTT. It specifies CASSLSRAQKVSGGLFF.

This clone was recorded a few times. This chain links TRBV19 with TRBJ2-1; 12 nucleotides match TRBD2. The V segment lost 7 bases and the J segment 4 bases; nucleotides outside the gene matches: 5. The CDR3 totals 15 residues. Germline assignment: CDR1 LNHDA and CDR2 SQIVND (reference sequence). CDR3 coding DNA: TGTGCCAGTACCCCAGGACTAGCGGGATACAATGAGCAGTTCTTC. Residues: CASTPGLAGYNEQFF.

This chain uses TRBV14 with TRBJ2-7, with 9 positions matching TRBD1. CDR1 and CDR2 (germline): SGHDN, FVKESK. The junction had 7 bases not matched to a gene; V was cut back by 4 bases and J by 3 bases. This CDR3 has 15 amino acids. CDR3 sequence reads: CASSRLRTGVYEQYF. As DNA, the CDR3 is TGTGCCAGCAGCCGACTTCGGACAGGGGTCTACGAGCAGTACTTC.

This clone has only a few counts. The CDR3 here is CAISDSGRSNQPQHF. In nucleotides, the CDR3 is TGTGCCATCAGTGATTCAGGGAGGAGCAATCAGCCCCAGCATTTT. V usage is TRBV10-3 and J usage is TRBJ1-5, with D perhaps TRBD1 (5 bases). V gave up 3 bases and J gave up 1 base, with 10 bases separating them. CDR3 size: 15 residues. Germline CDR1 and CDR2: ENHRY and SYGVKD.

This clone appeared once. The rearrangement uses TRBV5-1 and TRBJ2-7; tentatively, D is TRBD2 (5 bases). The germline CDR1 and CDR2 sequences are SGHRS and YFSETQ. V was cut by 4 bases and J by 3 bases, with 11 bases left in between. This CDR3 is built from 13 residues. CDR3 amino acids: CASSVDWFYEQYF. CDR3 coding DNA: TGCGCCAGCAGCGTGGACTGGTTCTACGAGCAGTACTTC. Based on the CDR3 plus reference TRBV5-1 and TRBJ2-7, the full variable domain is KAGVTQTPRYLIKTRGQQVTLSCSPISGHRSVSWYQQTPGQGLQFLFEYFSETQRNKGNFPGRFSGRQFSNSRSEMNVSTLELGDSALYLCASSVDWFYEQYFGPGTRLTVT.